The 28 T cell receptor beta chains below were found in one sample sequenced in a study of blood T cell repertoires in COVID-19. This table comes from immunoSEQ multiplex PCR, and its TCRdb copy is limited to in-frame clones, with some not included. The sample lists under 75,000 clones, 92% occurring once. Specimen: peripheral blood. The receptors shown here come from a man in his fifties with active COVID-19.

This clone was counted a few times. The CDR3 DNA follows: TGTGCCAGCAGCCCTAGCGGAGGTCTTACCTACGAGCAGTACTTC. This codes for CASSPSGGLTYEQYF. The rearrangement joins TRBV11-2 to TRBJ2-7; the match to TRBD2 covers 7 bases. V lost 5 bases to trimming and J lost 2 bases; unmatched junction nucleotides: 9. Germline CDR1 reads SGHAT; CDR2 reads FQNNGV. The length of the CDR3 is 15 residues.

The J gene is TRBJ2-1, the V gene TRBV27; TRBD2 aligns across 12 bases. Germline CDR1 MNHEY, CDR2 SMNVEV (reference sequence). V was pared by 6 bases and J by 7 bases, with 4 bases of the junction left unmatched. This CDR3 has 14 residues. CDR3 amino acids: CASSATSGGNEQFF. The CDR3 nucleotides read TGTGCCAGCAGCGCAACTAGCGGGGGGAATGAGCAGTTCTTC.

This clone was observed once. The chain employs TRBV19 and TRBJ1-5, with a possible D match to TRBD1 (5 bases). CDR3 size: 14 residues. Trimming removed 4 bases at V and 4 bases at J, with 11 bases between. CDR1 is LNHDA and CDR2 is SQIVND in the germline V gene (reference sequence). The CDR3 spells CASSRDQGNQPQHF. CDR3 sequence (DNA): TGTGCCAGTAGTAGAGACCAGGGTAATCAGCCCCAGCATTTT.

This chain connects TRBV28 to TRBJ1-4; 7 bases map to TRBD1. The CDR3 loop spans 15 amino acids. CDR1 and CDR2 (germline): MDHEN, SYDVKM. Trimming cost V 6 bases and J 3 bases; bases outside gene matches: 7. CDR3 residues: CASSPGTEANEKLFF. CDR3 coding DNA: TGTGCCAGCAGCCCCGGGACAGAGGCTAATGAAAAACTGTTTTTT. Supplemented by reference TRBV28 and TRBJ1-4, the full variable domain reads DVKVTQSSRYLVKRTGEKVFLECVQDMDHENMFWYRQDPGLGLRLIYFSYDVKMKEKGDIPEGYSVSREKKERFSLILESASTNQTSMYLCASSPGTEANEKLFFGSGTQLSVL.

V usage is TRBV7-8 and J usage is TRBJ2-5; tentatively, D is TRBD2 (7 bases). The ends were cut back, 4 bases at V and 2 bases at J, with 17 bases in the middle. Germline assignment: CDR1 SGHVS and CDR2 FQNEAQ. This CDR3 has 16 residues. DNA for the CDR3: TGTGCCAGCAGCTACCTCGGGGGGCCCAGACAAGAGACCCAGTACTTC. Its protein product is CASSYLGGPRQETQYF.

The chain joins TRBV5-4 to TRBJ1-1; D unresolved. This CDR3 has 15 residues. Germline-derived CDR1 and CDR2 are SGHNT and YYREEE (reference sequence). V lost 4 bases, J lost 1 base, and 14 bases lay in between. This chain's CDR3 is CASSPPGEKNTEAFF. CDR3 coding DNA: TGTGCCAGCAGCCCCCCCGGAGAGAAGAACACTGAAGCTTTCTTT.

This sequence joins TRBV27 and TRBJ1-5; D unresolved. V was clipped by 3 bases and J by 4 bases, with 7 bases between them. The CDR3 contains 13 residues. The germline CDR1 and CDR2 sequences are MNHEY and SMNVEV (reference sequence). This chain's CDR3 is CASSFTGNQPQHF. The CDR3 DNA reads TGTGCCAGCAGTTTTACGGGGAATCAGCCCCAGCATTTT.

V usage is TRBV3-1 (or the pseudogene TRBV3-2) and J usage is TRBJ2-1; a possible D gene is TRBD1 (5 bases). This CDR3 comprises 22 residues. The germline gives CDR1 LGHDT, CDR2 YNNKEL (reference sequence). Trimming took 1 base from V and 2 from J, leaving 30 bases between them. The CDR3 DNA sequence: TGTGCCAGCAGCCAAGTCCCAACCCGCCAGGGCTGGCGGAAGTCGCCCTACAATGAGCAGTTCTTC. Encoded protein: CASSQVPTRQGWRKSPYNEQFF.

This chain links TRBV28 with TRBJ2-2, with 10 bases fitting TRBD1. The CDR3 extends over 16 amino acids. J gave up 4 bases and V 7 bases, and 9 bases lay outside the gene matches. Per germline, CDR1 MDHEN and CDR2 SYDVKM. The CDR3 DNA sequence: TGTGCCAGCAACCCCCCCGGGACAGGGGTCACCGGGGAGCTGTTTTTT. Protein product: CASNPPGTGVTGELFF. Full variable domain (missing parts from reference TRBV28 and TRBJ2-2): DVKVTQSSRYLVKRTGEKVFLECVQDMDHENMFWYRQDPGLGLRLIYFSYDVKMKEKGDIPEGYSVSREKKERFSLILESASTNQTSMYLCASNPPGTGVTGELFFGEGSRLTVL.

The chain recombines TRBV4-3 with TRBJ2-3; a weak D match, TRBD2 (6 bases). Germline V gives CDR1 LGHNA, CDR2 YSLEER. The CDR3 covers 21 residues. Trimming pared 0 bases from V and 8 bases from J, leaving 33 bases between. The CDR3 spells CASSQESPTRPWGDTLRTQYF. The DNA for the CDR3 is TGCGCCAGCAGCCAAGAATCCCCGACTAGACCGTGGGGGGATACGCTCCGTACGCAGTATTTT.

The chain uses TRBV5-6 and TRBJ1-1; D unresolved. CDR1 is SGHDT and CDR2 is YYEEEE in the germline V gene. This CDR3 contains 14 residues. Trimming took 4 bases from V and 5 from J, leaving 15 bases between them. Here the CDR3 reads CASSHRFSGTEAFF. For the CDR3, the DNA is TGTGCCAGCAGCCATCGTTTTTCGGGGACTGAAGCTTTCTTT.

The chain uses TRBV2 and TRBJ1-5, with D possibly TRBD1 on 6 matching bases. Germline values: CDR1 SNHLY, CDR2 FYNNEI. V was clipped by 2 bases and J by 5 bases, with 10 bases between them. The CDR3 is 14 amino acids. CDR3 DNA sequence: TGTGCCAGCAGTGAAAAGGGGGTTTATCAGCCCCAGCATTTT. Its protein product is CASSEKGVYQPQHF.

The J gene is TRBJ2-1, the V gene TRBV4-1; D possibly corresponds to TRBD2 (5 bases). V was clipped by 1 base and J by 4 bases, with 14 bases between them. Germline values: CDR1 MGHRA, CDR2 YSYEKL. This CDR3 has 16 amino acids. The CDR3 DNA is TGCGCCAGCAGCCAAGGGCAAGCGGCACCTTACAATGAGCAGTTCTTC. Translated: CASSQGQAAPYNEQFF.

The chain is built from TRBV7-2 and TRBJ2-7, with a weak D call TRBD2 (6 bases). Germline V CDR1 and CDR2: SGHTA, FQGNSA. CDR3 length equals 15 residues. Trimming cost V 1 base and J 3 bases, with 13 bases left between them. This CDR3 reads CASSLVASANYEQYF. The CDR3 DNA is TGTGCCAGCAGCTTAGTGGCTAGCGCCAACTACGAGCAGTACTTC.

This sequence joins TRBV9 and TRBJ2-2; a possible D gene is TRBD2 (6 bases). The CDR3 covers 15 residues. From germline, CDR1 is SGDLS and CDR2 YYNGEE. V lost 2 bases, J lost 1 base, and 9 bases lay in between. The CDR3 reads CASSVLAVNTGELFF. The CDR3 DNA follows: TGTGCCAGCAGCGTTTTAGCGGTGAACACCGGGGAGCTGTTTTTT. Combining the CDR3 with reference TRBV9 and TRBJ2-2 gives the whole variable domain DSGVTQTPKHLITATGQRVTLRCSPRSGDLSVYWYQQSLDQGLQFLIQYYNGEERAKGNILERFSAQQFPDLHSELNLSSLELGDSALYFCASSVLAVNTGELFFGEGSRLTVL.

The chain links TRBV7-9 to TRBJ2-7, with 9 bases aligning to TRBD2. Losses at the gene ends were 1 base for V and 4 bases for J; bases not matched to a gene: 5. The CDR3 runs 15 residues. Per germline, CDR1 SEHNR and CDR2 FQNEAQ (reference sequence). The CDR3 sequence is CASSLGSGRSYEQYF. The CDR3 DNA reads as TGTGCCAGCAGCTTAGGAAGCGGGAGGAGTTACGAGCAGTACTTC.

The V and J genes are TRBV6-1 and TRBJ2-7; no firm D call. The CDR3 is 12 amino acids. Deletions cut 3 bases from V and 3 bases from J, with 6 bases between. Germline V gene lookup returns CDR1 MNHNS and CDR2 SASEGT. In nucleotides, the CDR3 is TGTGCCAGCAGTGAGTCCTACTACGAGCAGTACTTC. Residues: CASSESYYEQYF.

V is TRBV6-5 and J is TRBJ1-1; possibly TRBD1 for D (5 bases). The ends were cut back, 5 bases at V and 3 bases at J, with 16 bases in the middle. In germline, CDR1 is MNHEY, CDR2 SVGAGI. The CDR3 consists of 15 residues. The CDR3 bases are TGTGCCAGCAGTAAACCGGGGGGAGTGGACACTGAAGCTTTCTTT. It yields the protein CASSKPGGVDTEAFF.

This sequence joins TRBV5-6 and TRBJ1-3; possibly TRBD1 for D (5 bases). CDR1 and CDR2 (germline): SGHDT, YYEEEE. This CDR3 has 14 amino acids. With 4 bases removed from V and 1 base from J, the gap between germline ends came to 9 bases. Written as DNA, the CDR3 is TGTGCCAGCAGCACGACAGTATCTGGAAACACCATATATTTT. Amino acid sequence: CASSTTVSGNTIYF.

The chain uses TRBV28 and TRBJ2-5; D call uncertain. In germline, CDR1 is MDHEN, CDR2 SYDVKM. V was shortened by 5 bases and J by 2 bases, with 3 bases between the two germline ends. The CDR3 extends over 11 amino acids. The CDR3 protein is CASSIQETQYF. The CDR3 bases are TGTGCCAGCAGTATACAAGAGACCCAGTACTTC.

In its sample, this clone was seen once. V gene TRBV21-1 combines with J gene TRBJ2-5; the table's D call TRBD1 went unverified against the DNA. TRBV21-1 is assigned pseudogene status. CDR3 length: 15 residues. The CDR3 spells CASSKYDRSQETQYF. The CDR3 DNA reads TGTGCCAGCAGCAAATATGACAGGTCCCAAGAGACCCAGTACTTC.

V gene TRBV12-3 or TRBV12-4 combines with J gene TRBJ2-3; no clear D gene. Trimming pared 6 bases from V and 1 base from J, leaving 5 bases between. This CDR3 comprises 12 residues. The CDR3 loop is CASSHRTDTQYF. CDR3 nucleotide sequence: TGTGCCAGCAGCCATCGCACAGATACGCAGTATTTT.

The rearrangement uses TRBV5-1 and TRBJ1-1; 10 bases are a match to TRBD1. Germline assignment: CDR1 SGHRS and CDR2 YFSETQ. CDR3 length equals 15 residues. The V gene end was trimmed by 5 bases and the J gene end by 4 bases; junction bases not matched to a gene: 8. This chain's CDR3 is CASRLTGGLGTEAFF. CDR3 nucleotide sequence: TGCGCCAGCAGGTTGACAGGGGGCTTGGGCACTGAAGCTTTCTTT.

This clone is a singleton in its sample. This rearrangement joins TRBV28 to TRBJ1-3, with D uncertain. Trimming removed 6 bases from V and 2 bases from J, with 14 bases in between. The CDR3 sequence is 15 residues long. The V gene's germline CDR1 is MDHEN and CDR2 SYDVKM. This CDR3 is CASSLRPATGNTIYF. The DNA for the CDR3 is TGTGCCAGCAGCCTGAGGCCGGCCACTGGAAACACCATATATTTT. Full variable domain (outside the CDR3, taken from reference TRBV28 and TRBJ1-3): DVKVTQSSRYLVKRTGEKVFLECVQDMDHENMFWYRQDPGLGLRLIYFSYDVKMKEKGDIPEGYSVSREKKERFSLILESASTNQTSMYLCASSLRPATGNTIYFGEGSWLTVV.

J is TRBJ2-7 and V is TRBV11-2, with TRBD1 as a possible D gene (6 bases). Germline values: CDR1 SGHAT, CDR2 FQNNGV. This CDR3 contains 13 residues. Trimming pared 5 bases from V and 1 base from J, leaving 9 bases between. CDR3 bases: TGTGCCAGCAGCCACGGACAGTCCTACGAGCAGTACTTC. Its translation: CASSHGQSYEQYF.

This clone was observed a single time. The rearrangement joins TRBV5-6 to TRBJ2-5; TRBD1 matches 8 bases. This CDR3 has 13 amino acids. From germline, CDR1 is SGHDT and CDR2 YYEEEE. V lost 4 bases and J lost 4; bases outside the gene matches: 3. The CDR3 DNA reads as TGTGCCAGCAGCCCGGACAGGGTAGAGACCCAGTACTTC. It codes for CASSPDRVETQYF.

J is TRBJ2-3 and V is TRBV19, with TRBD2 identical over 7 bases. CDR1 and CDR2 from the germline V gene are LNHDA and SQIVND (reference sequence). After removal of 9 bases from V and 1 base from J, the junction contained 10 bases not matched to a gene. The CDR3 extends over 15 amino acids. The CDR3 reads CASTGLAVGTDTQYF. Written as DNA, the CDR3 is TGTGCCAGCACGGGGCTAGCGGTAGGCACAGATACGCAGTATTTT.

DNA for the CDR3: TGTGCCAGCAGGGAGACTAGCATTTACAATGAGCAGTTCTTC. Amino acid sequence: CASRETSIYNEQFF. The gene calls are TRBV25-1 and TRBJ2-1; 7 nucleotides match TRBD2. CDR1 and CDR2 (germline): MGHDK, SYGVNS. The CDR3 is 14 residues long. V gave up 6 bases and J gave up 4 bases; unmatched junction bases: 6.